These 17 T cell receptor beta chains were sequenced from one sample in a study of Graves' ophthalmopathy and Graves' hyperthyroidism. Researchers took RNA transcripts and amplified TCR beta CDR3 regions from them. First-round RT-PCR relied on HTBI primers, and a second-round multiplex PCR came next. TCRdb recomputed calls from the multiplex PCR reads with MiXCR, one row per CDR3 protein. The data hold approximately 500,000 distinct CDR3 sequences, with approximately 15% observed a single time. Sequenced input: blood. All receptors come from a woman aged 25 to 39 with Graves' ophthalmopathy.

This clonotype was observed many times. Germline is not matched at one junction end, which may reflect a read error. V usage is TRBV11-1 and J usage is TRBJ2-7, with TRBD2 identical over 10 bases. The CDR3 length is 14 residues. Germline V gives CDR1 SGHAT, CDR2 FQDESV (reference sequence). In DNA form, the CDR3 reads TGTGCCGGCAGCTTCAGGGCTAGCGGGAGCGAGCAGTACTTC. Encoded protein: CAGSFRASGSEQYF.

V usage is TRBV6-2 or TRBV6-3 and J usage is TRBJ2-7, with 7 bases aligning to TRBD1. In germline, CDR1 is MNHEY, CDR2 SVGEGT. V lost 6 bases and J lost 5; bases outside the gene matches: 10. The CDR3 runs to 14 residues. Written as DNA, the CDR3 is TGTGCCAGCAGCCGTGACAGGGATTCCCACGAGCAGTACTTC. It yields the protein CASSRDRDSHEQYF.

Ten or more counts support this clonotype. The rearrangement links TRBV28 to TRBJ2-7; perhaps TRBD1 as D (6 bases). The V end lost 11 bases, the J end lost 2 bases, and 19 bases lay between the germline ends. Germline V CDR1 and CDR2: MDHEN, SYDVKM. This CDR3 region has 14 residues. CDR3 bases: TGTGCCGGCACCCCCCATTGGGACACCTACGAGCAGTACTTC. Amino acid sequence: CAGTPHWDTYEQYF.

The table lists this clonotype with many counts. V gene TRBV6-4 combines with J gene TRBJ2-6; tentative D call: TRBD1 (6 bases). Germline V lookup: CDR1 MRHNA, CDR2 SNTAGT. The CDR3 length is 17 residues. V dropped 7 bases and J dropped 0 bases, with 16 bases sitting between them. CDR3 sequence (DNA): TGTGCCAGCAAAAGGACAGTGTCCTTCTCTGGGGCCAACGTCCTGACTTTC. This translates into CASKRTVSFSGANVLTF.

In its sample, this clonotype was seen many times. CDR3 residues: CASIARQIYSPLHF. The CDR3 region has the DNA TGTGCCAGCATCGCGCGACAGATCTATTCACCCCTCCACTTT. The chain carries TRBV2 and TRBJ1-6; possibly TRBD1 for D (5 bases). V gave up 7 bases and J gave up 8 bases, with 15 bases separating them. The CDR3 length is 14 residues. CDR1 is SNHLY, CDR2 FYNNEI, per germline.

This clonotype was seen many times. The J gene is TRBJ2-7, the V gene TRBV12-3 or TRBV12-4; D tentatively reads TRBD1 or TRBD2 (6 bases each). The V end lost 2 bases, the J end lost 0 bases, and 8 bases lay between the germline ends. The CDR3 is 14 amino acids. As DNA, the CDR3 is TGTGCCAGCAGTTTATGGGGGGCCTCCTACGAGCAGTACTTC. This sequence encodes CASSLWGASYEQYF.

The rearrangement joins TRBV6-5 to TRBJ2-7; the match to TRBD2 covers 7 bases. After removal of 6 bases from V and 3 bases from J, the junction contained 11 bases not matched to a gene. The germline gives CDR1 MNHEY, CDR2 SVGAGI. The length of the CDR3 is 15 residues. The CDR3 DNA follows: TGTGCCAGCAGCAACTCCCGGGACTATGGCTACGAGCAGTACTTC. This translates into CASSNSRDYGYEQYF.

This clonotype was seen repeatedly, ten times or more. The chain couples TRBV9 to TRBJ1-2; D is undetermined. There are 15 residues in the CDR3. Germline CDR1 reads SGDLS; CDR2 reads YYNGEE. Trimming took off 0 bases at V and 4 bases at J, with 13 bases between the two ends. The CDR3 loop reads CASSVGGLLGYGYTF. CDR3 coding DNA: TGTGCCAGCAGCGTAGGCGGGTTATTAGGCTATGGCTACACCTTC.

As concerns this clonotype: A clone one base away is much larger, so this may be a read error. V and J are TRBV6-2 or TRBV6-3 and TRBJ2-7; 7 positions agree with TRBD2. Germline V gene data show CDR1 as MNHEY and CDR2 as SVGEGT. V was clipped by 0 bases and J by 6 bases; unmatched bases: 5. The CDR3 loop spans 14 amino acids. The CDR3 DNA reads TGTGCCAGCAGTTACTCGGGACTAAGGGGCGAGCAGTACGTC. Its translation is CASSYSGLRGEQYV.

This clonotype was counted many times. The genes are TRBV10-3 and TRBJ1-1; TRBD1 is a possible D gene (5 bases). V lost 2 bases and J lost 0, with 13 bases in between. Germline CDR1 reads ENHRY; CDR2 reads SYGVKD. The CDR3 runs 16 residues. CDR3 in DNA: TGTGCCATCAGTGAGCCCAGGGTGGGGATGAACACTGAAGCTTTCTTT. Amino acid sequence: CAISEPRVGMNTEAFF.

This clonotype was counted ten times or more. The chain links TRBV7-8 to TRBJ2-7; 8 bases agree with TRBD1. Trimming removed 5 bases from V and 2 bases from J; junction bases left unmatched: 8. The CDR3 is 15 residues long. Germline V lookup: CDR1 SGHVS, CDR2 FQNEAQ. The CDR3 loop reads CASSDYRGSTYEQYF. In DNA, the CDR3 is TGTGCCAGCAGCGACTACAGGGGGTCCACCTACGAGCAGTACTTC.

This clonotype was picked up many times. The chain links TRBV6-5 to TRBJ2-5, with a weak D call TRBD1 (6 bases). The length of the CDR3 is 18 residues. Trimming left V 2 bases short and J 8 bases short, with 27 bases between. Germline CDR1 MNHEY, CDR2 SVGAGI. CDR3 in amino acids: CASSYPAGALKIRETQYF. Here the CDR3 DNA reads TGTGCCAGCAGTTACCCGGCAGGGGCTCTAAAAATAAGAGAAACCCAGTACTTC.

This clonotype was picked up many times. The chain's CDR3 is CASSTDAVQPQHF. CDR3 sequence (DNA): TGTGCCAGCAGTACCGACGCGGTTCAGCCCCAGCATTTT. The J gene is TRBJ1-5, the V gene TRBV28; D remains ambiguous. The CDR3 loop spans 13 amino acids. The V and J ends lost 5 bases and 6 bases respectively, with 11 bases between them. In germline, CDR1 is MDHEN, CDR2 SYDVKM.

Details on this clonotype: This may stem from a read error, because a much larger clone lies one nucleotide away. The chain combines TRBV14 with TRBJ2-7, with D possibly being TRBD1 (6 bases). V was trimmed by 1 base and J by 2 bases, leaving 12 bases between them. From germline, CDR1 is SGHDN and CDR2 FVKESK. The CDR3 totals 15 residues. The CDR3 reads CASSQGGAGAYEQYF. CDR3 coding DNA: TGTGCCAGCAGCCAAGGTGGGGCAGGGGCCTACGAGCAGTACTTC.

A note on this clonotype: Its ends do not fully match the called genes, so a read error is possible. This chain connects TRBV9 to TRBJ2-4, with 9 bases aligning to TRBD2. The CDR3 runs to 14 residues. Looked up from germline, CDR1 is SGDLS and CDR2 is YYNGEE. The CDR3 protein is CASSVLAGYNIKYF. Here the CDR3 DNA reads TGTGCCAGCAGCGTACTAGCGGGATATAACATTAAGTACTTC.

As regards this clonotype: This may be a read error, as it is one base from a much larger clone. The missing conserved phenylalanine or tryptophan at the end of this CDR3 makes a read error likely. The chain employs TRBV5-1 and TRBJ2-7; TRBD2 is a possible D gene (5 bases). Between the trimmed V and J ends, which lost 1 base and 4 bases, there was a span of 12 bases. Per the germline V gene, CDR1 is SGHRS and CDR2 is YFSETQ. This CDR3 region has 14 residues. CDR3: CASSLITGWYEQYL. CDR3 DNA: TGCGCCAGCAGCTTGATAACGGGATGGTACGAGCAGTACCTC.

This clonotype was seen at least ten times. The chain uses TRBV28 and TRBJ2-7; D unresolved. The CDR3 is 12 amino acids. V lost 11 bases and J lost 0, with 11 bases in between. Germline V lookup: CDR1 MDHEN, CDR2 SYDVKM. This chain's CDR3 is CAVQLYSYEQYF. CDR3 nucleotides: TGTGCCGTTCAATTATACTCCTACGAGCAGTACTTC.